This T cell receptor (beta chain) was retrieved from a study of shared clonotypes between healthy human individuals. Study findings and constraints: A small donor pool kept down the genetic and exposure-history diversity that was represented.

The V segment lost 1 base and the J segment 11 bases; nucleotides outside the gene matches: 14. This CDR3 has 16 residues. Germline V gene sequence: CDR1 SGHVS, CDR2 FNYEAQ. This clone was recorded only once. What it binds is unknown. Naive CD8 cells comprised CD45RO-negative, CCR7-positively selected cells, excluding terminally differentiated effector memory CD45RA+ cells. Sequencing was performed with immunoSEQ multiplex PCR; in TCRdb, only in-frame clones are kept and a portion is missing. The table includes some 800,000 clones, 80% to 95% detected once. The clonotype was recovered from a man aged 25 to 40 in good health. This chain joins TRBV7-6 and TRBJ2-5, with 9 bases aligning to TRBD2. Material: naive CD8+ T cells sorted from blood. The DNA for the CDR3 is TGTGCCAGCAGCTTAGGTCTGGATAGCGGGAGCGGTGAGCAGTACTTC. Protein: CASSLGLDSGSGEQYF. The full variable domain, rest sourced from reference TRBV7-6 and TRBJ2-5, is GAGVSQSPRYKVTKRGQDVALRCDPISGHVSLYWYRQALGQGPEFLTYFNYEAQQDKSGLPNDRFSAERPEGSISTLTIQRTEQRDSAMYRCASSLGLDSGSGEQYFGPGTRLLVL.